The clone carrying this T cell receptor beta chain occurred many times. Its antigen is currently unknown. TCRdb passed the reads through MiXCR, listing each CDR3 protein once. The sample contains around 330,000 distinct CDR3 sequences, 17% of which appear only once. The data belong to a study of T cell repertoires in cytomegalovirus infection. General study points: There were carriers of CMV plus the relevant HLA, and cumulative public TCR beta family frequency identified them.

Sequencing was done on a sample of PBMCs. The clonotype originates from a human donor in good health (CMV status not recorded). Some clones in this sample may be carry-over from other donors' samples.

In DNA form, the CDR3 reads TGTGCCACCGGGTCGGGACAGTCCTACGAGCAGTACTTC. Encoded protein: CATGSGQSYEQYF. This chain uses TRBV24-1 with TRBJ2-7, with 7 bases fitting TRBD1. The CDR3 length is 13 residues. The V and J ends lost 9 bases and 1 base, in that order; junction bases with no gene match: 5. Germline CDR1 KGHDR, CDR2 SFDVKD.